This TCR beta chain emerged from a study of blood T cell repertoires in COVID-19. Study in general: The origin of the acute and convalescent COVID-19 samples was the United States, Italy and Spain. In each case, the material was cDNA or gDNA derived from T cells, B-cell-depleted T cells, or PBMCs.

Assay used: immunoSEQ multiplex PCR; TCRdb lists only in-frame clones, some missing. The sample lists about 210,000 clones, about 86% occurring once. There are 16 residues in the CDR3. Per the germline V gene, CDR1 is SGHVS and CDR2 is FQNEAQ. The V end lost 4 bases, the J end lost 6 bases, and 19 bases lay between the germline ends. The gene calls are TRBV7-8 and TRBJ1-5; the D gene is possibly TRBD1 (5 bases). Sequencing input: peripheral blood. This receptor was taken from a man aged 50-60 years with active or convalescent COVID-19. The CDR3 nucleotides read TGTGCCAGCAGCTCCCTTAGGGGTGGCGTGGGTCAGCCCCAGCATTTT. Its protein product is CASSSLRGGVGQPQHF.